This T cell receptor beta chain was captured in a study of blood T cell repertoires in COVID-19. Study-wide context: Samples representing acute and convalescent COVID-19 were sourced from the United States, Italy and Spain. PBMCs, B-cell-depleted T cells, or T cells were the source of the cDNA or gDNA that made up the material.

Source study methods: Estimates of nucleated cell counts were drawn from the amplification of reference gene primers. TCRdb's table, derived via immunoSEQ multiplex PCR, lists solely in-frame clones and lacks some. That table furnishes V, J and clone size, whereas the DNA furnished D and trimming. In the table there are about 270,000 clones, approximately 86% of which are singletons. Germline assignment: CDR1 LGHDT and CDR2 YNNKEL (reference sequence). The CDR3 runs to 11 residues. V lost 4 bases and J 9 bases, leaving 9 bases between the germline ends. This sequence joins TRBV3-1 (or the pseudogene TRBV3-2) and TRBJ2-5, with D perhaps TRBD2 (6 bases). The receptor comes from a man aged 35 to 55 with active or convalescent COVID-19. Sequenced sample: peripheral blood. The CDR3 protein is CASSLGGAQYF. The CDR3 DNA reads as TGTGCCAGCAGCCTCGGAGGGGCCCAGTACTTC.